This T cell receptor beta chain appears in the sequencing data of a study of lymphopenia after photon versus proton radiotherapy. Study-wide findings and caveats: Proton therapy kept repertoires fairly stable, unlike photons, which gained effector/memory cells. Oligoclonal CD8+ Temra expansion after nadir drove photon patients' diversity drop.

Generated by immunoSEQ multiplex PCR, the TCRdb table keeps only in-frame clones and is missing some. The sample holds 35,000 to 45,000 clones, around 81% seen once. As to this clone: The antigen remains undetermined.

The sequence came from a woman between 70 and 85 years old with pancreatic cancer. Here the sequenced sample was peripheral blood, taken from a patient treated with proton-based radiotherapy.

CDR3 sequence reads: CASSSAQGHNQPQHF. The CDR3 bases are TGTGCCAGCAGCTCCGCTCAGGGACACAATCAGCCCCAGCATTTT. The chain couples TRBV5-8 to TRBJ1-5, with a weak D call TRBD1 (6 bases). This CDR3 has 15 amino acids. In germline, CDR1 is SGHTS, CDR2 YDEGEE. The germline V and J ends were trimmed by 3 bases and 3 bases, with 13 bases remaining between them.